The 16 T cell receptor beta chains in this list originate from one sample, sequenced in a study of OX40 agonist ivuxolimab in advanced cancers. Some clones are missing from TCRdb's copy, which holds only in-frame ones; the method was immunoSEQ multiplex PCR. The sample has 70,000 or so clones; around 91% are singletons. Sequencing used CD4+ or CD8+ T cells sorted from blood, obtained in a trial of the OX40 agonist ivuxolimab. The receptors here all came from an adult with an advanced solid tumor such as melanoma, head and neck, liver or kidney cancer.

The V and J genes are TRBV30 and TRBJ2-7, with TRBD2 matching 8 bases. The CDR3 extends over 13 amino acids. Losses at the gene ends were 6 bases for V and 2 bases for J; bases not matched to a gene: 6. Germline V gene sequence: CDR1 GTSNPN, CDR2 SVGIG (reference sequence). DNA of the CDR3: TGTGCCTGTTTACCGACTAGCGCCTACGAGCAGTACTTC. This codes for CACLPTSAYEQYF.

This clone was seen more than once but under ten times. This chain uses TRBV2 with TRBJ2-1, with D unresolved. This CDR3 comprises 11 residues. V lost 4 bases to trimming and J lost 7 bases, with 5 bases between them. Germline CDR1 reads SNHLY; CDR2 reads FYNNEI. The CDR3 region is CASSVANEQFF. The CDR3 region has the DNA TGTGCCAGCAGTGTAGCTAATGAGCAGTTCTTC.

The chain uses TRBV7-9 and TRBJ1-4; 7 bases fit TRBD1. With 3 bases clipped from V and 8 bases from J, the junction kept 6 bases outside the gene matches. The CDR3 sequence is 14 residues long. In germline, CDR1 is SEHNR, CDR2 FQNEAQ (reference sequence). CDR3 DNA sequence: TGTGCCAGCAGCTTTTCGACAGGGACCGAAAAACTGTTTTTT. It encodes CASSFSTGTEKLFF.

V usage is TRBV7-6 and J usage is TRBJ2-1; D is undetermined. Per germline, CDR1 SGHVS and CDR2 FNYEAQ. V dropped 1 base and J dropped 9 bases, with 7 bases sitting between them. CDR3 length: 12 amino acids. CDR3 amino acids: CASSLVYSEQFF. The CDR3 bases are TGTGCCAGCAGCTTAGTCTACTCTGAGCAGTTCTTC.

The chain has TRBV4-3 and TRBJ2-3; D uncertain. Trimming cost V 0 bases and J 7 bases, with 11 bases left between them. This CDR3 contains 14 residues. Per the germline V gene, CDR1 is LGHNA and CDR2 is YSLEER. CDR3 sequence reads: CASSQDAGLNTQYF. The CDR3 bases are TGCGCCAGCAGCCAAGATGCCGGGTTAAATACGCAGTATTTT.

The CDR3 DNA reads TGCAGTGCTAGAGCAGGGTCTGAAGCTTTCTTT. This sequence encodes CSARAGSEAFF. The chain has TRBV20-1 and TRBJ1-1; a weak D match, TRBD1 (5 bases). This CDR3 is built from 11 residues. Germline CDR1 is DFQATT and CDR2 is SNEGSKA (reference sequence). V lost 1 base and J 6 bases, leaving 6 bases between the germline ends.

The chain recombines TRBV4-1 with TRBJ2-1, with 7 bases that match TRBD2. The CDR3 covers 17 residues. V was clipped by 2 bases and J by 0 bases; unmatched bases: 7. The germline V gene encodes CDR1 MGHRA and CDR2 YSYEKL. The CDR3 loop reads CASSQPLALSSYNEQFF. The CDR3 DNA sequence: TGCGCCAGCAGCCAACCACTAGCGCTGAGCTCCTACAATGAGCAGTTCTTC.

CDR3 coding DNA: TGTGCCACCAGCGACAGGGCAGGAGAAAAACTGTTTTTT. Amino acids: CATSDRAGEKLFF. V and J are TRBV15 and TRBJ1-4; 7 bases fit TRBD1. The germline CDR1 and CDR2 sequences are LNHNV and YYDKDF (reference sequence). This CDR3 has 13 amino acids. The V and J ends lost 5 bases and 8 bases, in that order; junction bases with no gene match: 5.

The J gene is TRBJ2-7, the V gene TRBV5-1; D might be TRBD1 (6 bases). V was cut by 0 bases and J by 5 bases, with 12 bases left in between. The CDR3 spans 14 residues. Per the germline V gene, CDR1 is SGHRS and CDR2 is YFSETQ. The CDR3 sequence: CASSLGQVFDEQYF. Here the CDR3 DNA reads TGCGCCAGCAGCTTGGGACAGGTTTTCGACGAGCAGTACTTC.

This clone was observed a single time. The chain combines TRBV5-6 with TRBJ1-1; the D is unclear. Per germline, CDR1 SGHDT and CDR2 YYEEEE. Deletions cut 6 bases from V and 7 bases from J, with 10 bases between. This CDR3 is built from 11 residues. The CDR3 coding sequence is TGTGCCAGCAACGGCAGAGGTGAAGCTTTCTTT. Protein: CASNGRGEAFF.

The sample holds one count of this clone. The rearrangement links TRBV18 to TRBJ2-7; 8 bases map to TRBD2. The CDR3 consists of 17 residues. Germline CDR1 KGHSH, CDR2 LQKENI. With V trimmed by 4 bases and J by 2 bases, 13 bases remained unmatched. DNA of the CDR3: TGTGCCAGCTCACGCACTCAGGCGCGGGGGGATACCTACGAGCAGTACTTC. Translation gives CASSRTQARGDTYEQYF.

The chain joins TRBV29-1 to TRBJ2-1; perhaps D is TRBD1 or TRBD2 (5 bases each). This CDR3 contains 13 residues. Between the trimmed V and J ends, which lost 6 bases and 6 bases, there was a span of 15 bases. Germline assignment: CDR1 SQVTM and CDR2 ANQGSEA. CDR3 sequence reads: CSVAPGSPNEQFF. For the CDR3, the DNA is TGCAGCGTGGCCCCAGGGAGCCCCAATGAGCAGTTCTTC.

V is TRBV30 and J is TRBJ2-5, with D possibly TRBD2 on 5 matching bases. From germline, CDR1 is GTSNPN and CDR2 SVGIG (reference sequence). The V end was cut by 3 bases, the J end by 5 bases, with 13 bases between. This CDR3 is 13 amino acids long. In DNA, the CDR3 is TGTGCCTGGAGCCCGGGTGGGGAGGAGACCCAGTACTTC. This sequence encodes CAWSPGGEETQYF.

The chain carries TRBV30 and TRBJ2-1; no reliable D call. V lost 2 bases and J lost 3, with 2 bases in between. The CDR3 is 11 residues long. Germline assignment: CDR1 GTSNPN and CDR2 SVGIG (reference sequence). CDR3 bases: TGTGCCTGGAGTCACTACAATGAGCAGTTCTTC. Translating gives CAWSHYNEQFF. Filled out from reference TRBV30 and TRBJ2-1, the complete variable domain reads SQTIHQWPATLVQPVGSPLSLECTVEGTSNPNLYWYRQAAGRGLQLLFYSVGIGQISSEVPQNLSASRPQDRQFILSSKKLLLSDSGFYLCAWSHYNEQFFGPGTRLTVL.

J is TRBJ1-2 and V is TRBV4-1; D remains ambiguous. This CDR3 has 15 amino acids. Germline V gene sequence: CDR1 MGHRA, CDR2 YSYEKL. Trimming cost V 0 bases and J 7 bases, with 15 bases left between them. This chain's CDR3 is CASSQDRAAGRGYTF. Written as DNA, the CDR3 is TGCGCCAGCAGCCAAGATAGGGCGGCAGGCCGTGGCTACACCTTC.

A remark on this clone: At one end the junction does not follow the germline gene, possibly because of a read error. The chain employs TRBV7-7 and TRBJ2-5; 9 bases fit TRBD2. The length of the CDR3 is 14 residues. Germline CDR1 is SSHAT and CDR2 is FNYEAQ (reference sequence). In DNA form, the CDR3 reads TGTGCTAGCAGCTTATCTCTAGCGGGGGAGACCCAGTACTTC. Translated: CASSLSLAGETQYF.